Listed below are T cell receptor beta chains from one sample, sequenced in a study of identical twins. TCRdb reprocessed the 5' RACE reads with MiXCR, giving one entry per CDR3 protein. The sample consists of hundreds of thousands of distinct CDR3 sequences, approximately 21% of them appearing once. These sequences were also reported in another study, on T cells expressing NK-cell markers.

Sequencing was carried out using PBMCs. The receptor source for this set is a woman under 30 in good health. Each CDR3 is given with its conserved first and last residue. Each record gives: CDR3 length, J gene, clone size, V gene, D gene, CDR3 DNA, CDR3 protein. A D gene is named only where the DNA matches it firmly. Clone size is stated in some rows and not others, as once, few, many or a class when expanded.

>15|TRBJ1-6|.|TRBV6-9|TRBD1
TGTGCCAGCAGTTATTCGACAGGGTCTAGGTCACCCCTCCACTTT
CASSYSTGSRSPLHF
>13|TRBJ2-3|.|TRBV6-4|.
TGTGCCAGCAGCGTGGAGGGGGGGGATACGCAGTATTTT
CASSVEGGDTQYF
>15|TRBJ2-1|few|TRBV27|.
TGTGCCAGCAGTTCATTAGGGGCTGGGGGAAATGAGCAGTTCTTC
CASSSLGAGGNEQFF
>15|TRBJ1-2|many|TRBV7-9|TRBD1
TGTGCCAGCAGCCACCAGGACAGGGGAACCTATGGCTACACCTTC
CASSHQDRGTYGYTF
>14|TRBJ1-1|once|TRBV4-1|.
TGCGCCAGCAACTCCGCATGGGGAAATGCTGAAGCTTTCTTT
CASNSAWGNAEAFF
>14|TRBJ2-3|few|TRBV7-8|.
TGTGCCAGCCGCCGGTTCCCTGCCACAGATACGCAGTATTTT
CASRRFPATDTQYF
>12|TRBJ2-7|few|TRBV20-1|TRBD1
TGCAGTGCCGGGACAGGGAACTACGAGCAGTACTTC
CSAGTGNYEQYF
>18|TRBJ2-3|many|TRBV20-1|TRBD2
TGCAGTGCTAGTTGGGTCCCGGGTAGCGGGGGGGTCGGAGATACGCAGTATTTT
CSASWVPGSGGVGDTQYF
>13|TRBJ2-1|.|TRBV6-1|TRBD2
TGTGCCTCGGACAGCGGGGGACGGAATGAGCAGTTCTTC
CASDSGGRNEQFF
>15|TRBJ2-1|many|TRBV27|.
TGTGCCAGCAGTTTGATGGCTCCCCTGATGAGAGAGCAGTTCTTC
CASSLMAPLMREQFF
>14|TRBJ1-3|few|TRBV6-1|.
TGTGCCAGCAGGTCGGGGTGGGCTGGAAACACCATATATTTT
CASRSGWAGNTIYF
>14|TRBJ2-5|few|TRBV11-3|.
TGTGCCAGCAGCTTAGATCTGGGAAGGGAGACCCAGTACTTC
CASSLDLGRETQYF
>14|TRBJ2-7|once|TRBV3-1|.
TGTGCCAGCAGCCATAGTACACCATCCTACGAGCAGTACTTC
CASSHSTPSYEQYF
>14|TRBJ2-2|.|TRBV6-2/TRBV6-3|.
TGTGCCAGCAGAGGACAGTTCAACACCGGGGAGCTGTTTTTT
CASRGQFNTGELFF
>12|TRBJ2-7|few|TRBV10-3|TRBD2
TGTGCCATCAACAGCGGGGGGCTCAAGCAGTACTTC
CAINSGGLKQYF
>15|TRBJ2-3|few|TRBV18|.
TGTGCCAGCTCACCGGGCGGGTCGGGCATGGATACGCAGTATTTT
CASSPGGSGMDTQYF
>12|TRBJ2-7|few|TRBV15|TRBD2
TGTGCCACCGGTAAGGTAGCGGGCGAGCAGTACTTC
CATGKVAGEQYF
>16|TRBJ2-1|.|TRBV7-2|TRBD2
TGTGCCAGCACCTTCCCCCCGGGAGGGCCCGTCAATGAGCAGTTCTTC
CASTFPPGGPVNEQFF
>13|TRBJ2-7|.|TRBV5-6|TRBD1
TGTGCCTCCAATGGGGACAGGGCCTACGAGCAGTACTTC
CASNGDRAYEQYF
>15|TRBJ1-2|few|TRBV7-2|.
TGTGCCAGCAGCTTAGCGGGAGGTGCCAGCCCGGGCTACACCTTC
CASSLAGGASPGYTF
>13|TRBJ2-5|.|TRBV6-1|.
TGTGCCAGCAGTGACGGAACTAGTAAGACCCAGTACTTC
CASSDGTSKTQYF
>15|TRBJ2-4|.|TRBV30|.
TGTGCCTGGAGTGTAAGAGGAGTGGCCAAAAACATTCAGTACTTC
CAWSVRGVAKNIQYF
>12|TRBJ2-5|many|TRBV6-2/TRBV6-3|.
TGTGCCAGCAGTTACCGGGAGGAGACCCAGTACTTC
CASSYREETQYF
>16|TRBJ2-7|.|TRBV4-3|TRBD2
TGCGCCAGCAGCCAAGATCGTACAGCGGGGCACTACGAGCAGTACTTC
CASSQDRTAGHYEQYF
>16|TRBJ2-7|.|TRBV9|TRBD2
TGTGCCAGCAGTCCGGGAGGACTCCCTAGCTCCTACGAGCAGTACTTC
CASSPGGLPSSYEQYF
>13|TRBJ1-1|many|TRBV3-1|.
TGTGCCAGCAGCCTTTTAGAGAACACTGAAGCTTTCTTT
CASSLLENTEAFF
>10|TRBJ2-1|few|TRBV29-1|.
TGCAGCGGGTGGGCGGGGAAGCAGTTCTTC
CSGWAGKQFF
>13|TRBJ1-1|.|TRBV12-3/TRBV12-4|.
TGTGCCAGCAGTTCCGCTTCGAACACTGAAGCTTTCTTT
CASSSASNTEAFF
>14|TRBJ2-1|many|TRBV9|.
TGTGCCAGCAGCCTATCTGGGGCCCACAATGAGCAGTTCTTC
CASSLSGAHNEQFF
>14|TRBJ2-2|.|TRBV20-1|.
TGCAGTGCTAGAGCCAGGGTTAACACCGGGGAGCTGTTTTTT
CSARARVNTGELFF
>12|TRBJ1-5|few|TRBV5-5|.
TGTGCCAGCGCCACAAGAGATCAGCCCCAGCATTTT
CASATRDQPQHF
>17|TRBJ2-7|few|TRBV11-2|.
TGTGCCAGCAGCTCCCTTAAGAGAGGGCCGAGGTTTCGCGAGCAGTACTTC
CASSSLKRGPRFREQYF
>14|TRBJ2-7|.|TRBV7-2|TRBD2
TGTGCCAGCAGCCAACCCGGGAGGGCCGTAGCGGAGTACTTC
CASSQPGRAVAEYF
>14|TRBJ2-5|few|TRBV10-3|.
TGTGCCATCAGTGTTGCGGGGAATCAAGAGACCCAGTACTTC
CAISVAGNQETQYF
>13|TRBJ2-3|few|TRBV28|TRBD2
TGTGCCAGCAGGAGCCGGGGGGGTGATACGCAGTATTTT
CASRSRGGDTQYF
>14|TRBJ1-6|.|TRBV5-6|.
TGTGCCAGCAGCCGACGGGGAGAGGTATCACCCCTCCACTTT
CASSRRGEVSPLHF
>16|TRBJ2-7|many|TRBV4-3|TRBD2
TGCGCCAGCAGCCAGGACCCGGGACTAGCGGGGGGCGAGCAGTACTTC
CASSQDPGLAGGEQYF
>13|TRBJ1-1|few|TRBV20-1|.
TGCAGTGCAGAGAGAGGTGGGAACACTGAAGCTTTCTTT
CSAERGGNTEAFF
>16|TRBJ2-7|.|TRBV3-1|TRBD2
TGTGCCAGCAGCCCCCGTATAGCGGGAGTGAAAAACGAGCAGTACTTC
CASSPRIAGVKNEQYF
>14|TRBJ1-2|.|TRBV27|.
TGTGCCAGCAGTTATAAGCCGACTGGCTATGGCTACACCTTC
CASSYKPTGYGYTF
>15|TRBJ2-1|many|TRBV20-1|TRBD1
TGCAGTGCTAGTGACAGGGCTGTATCCTACAATGAGCAGTTCTTC
CSASDRAVSYNEQFF
>12|TRBJ2-7|.|TRBV6-5|.
TGTGCCAGCAGTGTACCTAACCGGGAGCAGTACTTC
CASSVPNREQYF
>11|TRBJ1-4|many|TRBV5-1|.
TGCGCCAGCAGCCCAGGACGTGAACTGTTTTTT
CASSPGRELFF
>16|TRBJ2-5|few|TRBV7-6|TRBD1
TGTGCCAGCAGCTTAGTCCGGGACAGGGGTCAAGAGACCCAGTACTTC
CASSLVRDRGQETQYF
>13|TRBJ2-7|few|TRBV27|.
TGTGCCAGCAGTTTTGACCGCTCGCTCGAGCAGTACTTC
CASSFDRSLEQYF
>14|TRBJ1-6|few|TRBV20-1|.
TGCAGTGCTACAATCCGTATGTGGAATTCACCCCTCCACTTT
CSATIRMWNSPLHF
>15|TRBJ2-5|few|TRBV6-5|TRBD2
TGTGCCAGCAGTTACTCGGCGGGGGGGCGAGAGACCCAGTACTTC
CASSYSAGGRETQYF
>14|TRBJ2-3|few|TRBV7-2|.
TGTGCCAGCAGCTTAAATAGGGTTGGAGATACGCAGTATTTT
CASSLNRVGDTQYF
>15|TRBJ2-1|once|TRBV6-1|.
TGTGCCAGCAGCCCTTCCCGACAGGGAGGGAATGAGCAGTTCTTC
CASSPSRQGGNEQFF
>12|TRBJ2-1|.|TRBV29-1|TRBD1
TGCAGCCGGGGGGACAGGGCCGGCGAGCAGTTCTTC
CSRGDRAGEQFF
>14|TRBJ2-5|few|TRBV12-3/TRBV12-4|.
TGTGCCAGCAGTTTTCTCGGCGGGCCAGAGACCCAGTACTTC
CASSFLGGPETQYF
>11|TRBJ2-4|few|TRBV29-1|.
TGCAGCGTACCGGCCAAAAACATTCAGTACTTC
CSVPAKNIQYF
>16|TRBJ1-4|.|TRBV9|TRBD1
TGTGCCAGCAGCGTAGGGGGGACAGGGATTCATGAAAAACTGTTTTTT
CASSVGGTGIHEKLFF
>13|TRBJ2-3|.|TRBV10-3|.
TGTGCCATCAGGCGAGATACGGCGGATACGCAGTATTTT
CAIRRDTADTQYF
>13|TRBJ2-3|.|TRBV10-3|.
TGTGCCATCATGGCCTCTAGCACAGATACGCAGTATTTT
CAIMASSTDTQYF
>14|TRBJ1-2|many|TRBV12-3/TRBV12-4|.
TGTGCCAGCAGTCCTACCGGGACATCCTATGGCTACACCTTC
CASSPTGTSYGYTF
>17|TRBJ2-3|few|TRBV12-3/TRBV12-4|TRBD2
TGTGCCAGCAGTTTAGGACTAGCGGGAGGAGGGGCAGATACGCAGTATTTT
CASSLGLAGGGADTQYF